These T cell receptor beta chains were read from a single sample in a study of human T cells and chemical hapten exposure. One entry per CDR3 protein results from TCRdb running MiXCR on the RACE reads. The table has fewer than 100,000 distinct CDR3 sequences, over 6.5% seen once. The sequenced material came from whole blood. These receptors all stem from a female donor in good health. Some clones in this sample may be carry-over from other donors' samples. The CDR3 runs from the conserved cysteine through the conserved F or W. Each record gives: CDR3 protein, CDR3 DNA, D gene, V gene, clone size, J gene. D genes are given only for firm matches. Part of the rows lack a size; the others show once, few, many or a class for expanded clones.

CASRETGNTEAFF	TGTGCCAGCAGGGAGACAGGGAACACTGAAGCTTTCTTT	NA	TRBV2	NA	TRBJ1-1
CASSLVRGSKNIQYF	TGTGCCAGCAGCTTAGTTCGGGGATCCAAAAACATTCAGTACTTC	NA	TRBV11-2	many	TRBJ2-4
CASSHGQRATGELFF	TGTGCCAGCAGCCATGGACAGAGGGCCACCGGGGAGCTGTTTTTT	NA	TRBV6-2/TRBV6-3	few	TRBJ2-2
CASGPSAGNSPLHF	TGTGCTAGTGGTCCTTCGGCCGGGAATTCACCCCTCCACTTT	NA	TRBV12-5	few	TRBJ1-6
CASSQDFGVRSGNTIYF	TGTGCCAGCAGCCAAGACTTCGGGGTGAGATCTGGAAACACCATATATTTT	NA	TRBV4-2	NA	TRBJ1-3
CASSLGLIRDGTRDYYEQYF	TGCGCCAGCAGCTTGGGGCTTATCCGGGACGGAACACGGGACTACTACGAGCAGTACTTC	TRBD2	TRBV5-1	NA	TRBJ2-7
CASSGSGLGTKAFF	TGTGCCAGCTCGGGATCAGGTTTGGGCACTAAAGCTTTCTTT	NA	TRBV28	NA	TRBJ1-1
CASSPLQSDYGYTF	TGTGCCAGCTCACCACTACAGTCGGACTATGGCTACACCTTC	NA	TRBV18	many	TRBJ1-2
CASSPPSSSGNTIYF	TGTGCCAGCAGCCCCCCATCCAGCTCTGGAAACACCATATATTTT	NA	TRBV7-2	many	TRBJ1-3
CASSEAPSPRVAQPQHF	TGTGCCAGCAGTGAAGCGCCGTCACCGAGAGTTGCCCAGCCCCAGCATTTT	NA	TRBV6-1	few	TRBJ1-5
CASSPLGGEQQYF	TGTGCCAGTAGTCCACTCGGTGGCGAACAGCAGTACTTC	NA	TRBV19	NA	TRBJ2-7
CASSFASNTEAFF	TGTGCCAGCAGCTTTGCATCGAACACTGAAGCTTTCTTT	NA	TRBV5-6	many	TRBJ1-1
CASSFEGSDSPLHF	TGTGCCAGCAGCTTCGAAGGAAGTGATTCACCCCTCCACTTT	NA	TRBV28	NA	TRBJ1-6
CSASLGGWGNQPQHF	TGCAGTGCTAGTCTCGGCGGGTGGGGCAATCAGCCCCAGCATTTT	NA	TRBV20-1	many	TRBJ1-5
CSAGGGQLVYGYTF	TGCAGTGCTGGAGGGGGACAGCTTGTTTATGGCTACACCTTC	TRBD1	TRBV20-1	few	TRBJ1-2
CASSYLGEQYF	TGTGCCAGCAGTTATTTGGGCGAGCAGTACTTC	NA	TRBV12-3/TRBV12-4	NA	TRBJ2-7
CASSPGQPGPLHF	TGTGCCAGCAGTCCGGGACAGCCGGGACCCCTCCACTTT	TRBD1	TRBV6-5	few	TRBJ1-6
CASSLGGFDLAKNIQYF	TGTGCCAGCAGTTTGGGGGGATTTGACCTAGCCAAAAACATTCAGTACTTC	NA	TRBV28	few	TRBJ2-4
CASSPQGSRTDTQYF	TGTGCCAGCTCACCCCAGGGGAGCCGCACAGATACGCAGTATTTT	NA	TRBV18	many	TRBJ2-3
CASSGRQGGTEAFF	TGTGCCAGCAGCGGACGACAGGGAGGCACTGAAGCTTTCTTT	TRBD1	TRBV9	many	TRBJ1-1
CAIKHQREGNTIYF	TGTGCCATCAAACATCAGAGGGAAGGAAACACCATATATTTT	NA	TRBV10-3	few	TRBJ1-3
CASSYSTGGAEAFF	TGTGCCAGCAGTTACTCGACAGGGGGGGCTGAAGCTTTCTTT	TRBD1	TRBV6-2/TRBV6-3	few	TRBJ1-1
CASSQTSGHTDTQYF	TGCGCCAGCAGCCAAACTAGCGGTCACACAGATACGCAGTATTTT	TRBD2	TRBV4-3	NA	TRBJ2-3
CSARSAGQGSPLHF	TGCAGTGCTAGATCAGCAGGGCAGGGTTCACCCCTCCACTTT	NA	TRBV20-1	many	TRBJ1-6
CASSDSGANVLTF	TGCGCCAGCTCCGACTCTGGGGCCAACGTCCTGACTTTC	NA	TRBV5-1	few	TRBJ2-6
CASSLQRGISPLHF	TGTGCCAGCAGCTTGCAGAGGGGGATCTCACCCCTCCACTTT	NA	TRBV5-6	few	TRBJ1-6
CASSPNRVGSTGELFF	TGTGCCAGCTCACCAAACAGGGTCGGTAGCACCGGGGAGCTGTTTTTT	NA	TRBV18	many	TRBJ2-2
CASSVAGASDTQYF	TGTGCCAGCAGTGTAGCGGGGGCGTCGGATACGCAGTATTTT	TRBD2	TRBV6-1	few	TRBJ2-3
CASSYAAGNEKLFF	TGTGCCAGCAGTTACGCGGCAGGGAATGAAAAACTGTTTTTT	NA	TRBV6-5	many	TRBJ1-4
CASSYTGQGRGEAFF	TGTGCCAGCAGTTACACCGGACAGGGAAGGGGTGAAGCTTTCTTT	TRBD1	TRBV6-6	many	TRBJ1-1
CASSQDRVQPQHF	TGTGCCAGCAGCCAAGACCGAGTACAGCCCCAGCATTTT	NA	TRBV3-1	many	TRBJ1-5
CASSEVAGATDTQYF	TGTGCCAGCAGCGAGGTAGCGGGGGCAACAGATACGCAGTATTTT	TRBD2	TRBV9	many	TRBJ2-3
CAISEGLSSNQPQHF	TGTGCCATCAGTGAGGGACTTTCTAGCAATCAGCCCCAGCATTTT	NA	TRBV10-3	few	TRBJ1-5
CATTRVQGDTEAFF	TGTGCCACCACAAGGGTACAGGGGGACACTGAAGCTTTCTTT	TRBD1	TRBV7-8	NA	TRBJ1-1
CASSLSLTDTQYF	TGTGCCAGCAGCCTATCGTTGACAGATACGCAGTATTTT	NA	TRBV3-1	many	TRBJ2-3
CSVGDLNTGELFF	TGCAGCGTTGGGGACCTTAACACCGGGGAGCTGTTTTTT	NA	TRBV29-1	NA	TRBJ2-2
CASSTGTGRTEAFF	TGTGCCAGCAGCACCGGGACAGGGAGGACTGAAGCTTTCTTT	TRBD1	TRBV5-4	many	TRBJ1-1
CASSLFENEKLFF	TGTGCCAGCAGTTTATTTGAGAATGAAAAACTGTTTTTT	NA	TRBV28	few	TRBJ1-4
CASSVGGQGTPLHF	TGTGCCAGCAGCGTGGGAGGACAGGGTACACCCCTCCACTTT	TRBD1	TRBV9	NA	TRBJ1-6
CASSEQGPPDTQYF	TGTGCCAGCAGTGAACAGGGACCCCCAGATACGCAGTATTTT	NA	TRBV2	many	TRBJ2-3
CATSTSLGVVGELFF	TGTGCCACCAGCACCTCTTTAGGGGTGGTCGGGGAGCTGTTTTTT	NA	TRBV15	NA	TRBJ2-2
CASSSKTGIETQYF	TGTGCCAGCAGCTCAAAGACAGGGATAGAGACCCAGTACTTC	TRBD1	TRBV7-2	NA	TRBJ2-5
CASSLRAFGGPTDTQYF	TGTGCCAGCAGCTTAAGAGCTTTTGGGGGGCCGACAGATACGCAGTATTTT	NA	TRBV7-8	few	TRBJ2-3
CASSQGQGAGEQYF	TGCGCCAGCAGCCAAGGACAGGGGGCAGGAGAGCAGTACTTC	TRBD1	TRBV4-1	many	TRBJ2-7
CASSLRDYDASTDTQYF	TGTGCCAGCAGTTTAAGGGACTACGACGCTAGCACAGATACGCAGTATTTT	TRBD2	TRBV27	few	TRBJ2-3
CSASYQTTDTQYF	TGCAGTGCTAGCTATCAAACCACAGATACGCAGTATTTT	NA	TRBV20-1	NA	TRBJ2-3
CATSRATYQPQHF	TGTGCCACAAGTCGCGCCACCTATCAGCCCCAGCATTTT	NA	TRBV2	NA	TRBJ1-5
CSVEQGVADTQYF	TGCAGCGTTGAACAGGGGGTCGCAGATACGCAGTATTTT	TRBD1	TRBV29-1	NA	TRBJ2-3
CSVTGGWNEQFF	TGCAGTGTGACGGGGGGATGGAATGAGCAGTTCTTC	TRBD2	TRBV20-1	NA	TRBJ2-1
CASTGAREASNQPQHF	TGTGCCAGTACTGGAGCAAGGGAGGCTAGCAATCAGCCCCAGCATTTT	NA	TRBV19	few	TRBJ1-5